The clone carrying this TCR beta chain has more than one count but fewer than ten. The antigen remains unidentified. The length of the CDR3 is 15 residues. Deletions cut 1 base from V and 2 bases from J, with 12 bases between. Germline V gene data show CDR1 as SNHLY and CDR2 as FYNNEI. RNA transcripts gave rise to amplified TCR beta CDR3 regions. A set of HTBI primers served as the primers for a first-round RT-PCR of the TCR CDR3. TCRdb reprocessed the multiplex PCR reads with MiXCR, giving one entry per CDR3 protein. The sample holds roughly 280,000 distinct CDR3 sequences, 22% seen once. Each person with ophthalmopathy scored at least 3 on the Clinical Activity Score, reached NOSPECS grade 4 or higher, and had been ill under 3 months. Patients having uncontrolled infection, another autoimmune disease, pregnancy or lactation were not included. The entry originates in a study of T cells in Graves' hyperthyroidism and ophthalmopathy. Study observations and caveats: Ophthalmopathy and stable hyperthyroidism were told apart by a 13 V-J model.

The sequence derives from a man in his thirties or forties with Graves' ophthalmopathy. This chain connects TRBV2 to TRBJ2-7; D might be TRBD1 or TRBD2, each matching 6 bases. The sequencing sample was made of blood. The CDR3 is CASSEEGGTTYEQYF. The CDR3 DNA sequence: TGTGCCAGCAGTGAAGAGGGCGGGACAACCTACGAGCAGTACTTC.